This T cell receptor beta chain was sequenced for a study of CD8+CD57+ T cells in acquired aplastic anemia. Study at large: The DNA of sorted CD4+ and CD8+ cells averaged roughly 3.2 ug.

With regard to this clonotype: Its matching antigen is unknown. This CDR3 fails to terminate in the conserved phenylalanine or tryptophan, so it likely reflects a read error.

The study, taken as a whole, reports: The number of CD8+ CDR3 sequences shared by patients and controls was approximately 31.

TCR beta VDJ and CDR3 profiling used genomic DNA as template. TCRdb reprocessed the reads with MiXCR, giving one entry per CDR3 protein. Here the sample spans around 68,000 distinct CDR3 sequences, approximately 51% being singletons. Material for sequencing was sorted CD4+, CD8+, or CD8+CD57+ T cells (not recorded which) from PBMCs. The source is a human donor in good health, serving as a control.

The CDR3 nucleotides are TGCAGTGCTAGAGTAGGGGCCACGGGGGAAAAACTGTTTTTA. It translates to CSARVGATGEKLFL. The chain joins TRBV20-1 to TRBJ1-4; maybe TRBD1 (5 bases). Germline V lookup: CDR1 DFQATT, CDR2 SNEGSKA (reference sequence). Trimming stripped 1 base from V and 8 bases from J, with 14 bases between. The CDR3 spans 14 residues.